What follows describes a single T cell receptor (beta chain). As yet, its antigen is unknown. Investigators spread the genomic DNA of each subset evenly over several immunoSEQ plates. Sequencing was performed with immunoSEQ multiplex PCR; in TCRdb, only in-frame clones are kept and a portion is missing. Of just over 2,000,000 clones listed, around 96% were seen once; the top ten hold approximately 1.2%. Cells designated naive CD8 were CD45RO-negative and were positively selected for CCR7, with terminally differentiated effector memory CD45RA+ cells excluded. Donors were Caucasian adults residing in Nashville, Tennessee, USA. The CDR3 loop spans 16 amino acids. Germline values: CDR1 SGDLS, CDR2 YYNGEE. Trimming stripped 4 bases from V and 1 base from J, with 17 bases between. These data belong to a study of shared clonotypes between healthy human individuals. Findings and limits, study-wide: Among the subsets, naive ones generally showed larger estimated richness than memory ones. Approximately 4.6% of naive CD4 clonotypes were shared across several donors.

The TCR originated in a man aged 18-30 years in good health. The chain has TRBV9 and TRBJ2-5; weak D call: TRBD2 (5 bases). The specimen sequenced was naive CD8+ T cells sorted from blood. The DNA of the CDR3 is TGTGCCAGCAGCCAGCCCCAAGGAGGATCCCAAGAGACCCAGTACTTC. Translated, it gives CASSQPQGGSQETQYF.